This T cell receptor (beta chain) was sequenced in a study of a mutant IDH1 vaccine in newly diagnosed glioma. Only in-frame clones appear in the TCRdb table, and some are missing; sequencing was by immunoSEQ multiplex PCR. The sample yields 30,000 or so clones, more than 85% seen once. The time point here: baseline, week 1 (first vaccination visit). As for treatment: pre-vaccination baseline after standard-of-care therapy. Germline lookup yields CDR1 SGHRS and CDR2 YFSETQ. V shed 4 bases and J shed 5 bases, with 12 bases lying between them. The CDR3 is 14 amino acids. The source is a woman in her 40s with glioma. The V gene is TRBV5-1, the J gene TRBJ2-2; D unresolved. The sequenced sample was PBMCs, obtained from a glioma patient treated with radiotherapy, temozolomide or both. CDR3 DNA: TGCGCCAGCAGCACGGTTTGGGATACCGGGGAGCTGTTTTTT. Its protein is CASSTVWDTGELFF.